The 31 T cell receptor beta chains given below trace back to one sample, sequenced in a study of cytotoxic CD8 clonotypes in ibrutinib-treated CLL. This table comes from immunoSEQ multiplex PCR, and its TCRdb copy is limited to in-frame clones, with some not included. The table has around 150,000 clones, 75% to 85% seen once. The source material was PBMCs, sampled after 36 months of ibrutinib treatment. Receptor source: a human donor with chronic lymphocytic leukemia.

The V gene is TRBV27, the J gene TRBJ2-7; 7 bases match TRBD1. Unmatched junction bases numbered 3, after V lost 1 base and J lost 3 bases. The CDR3 is 14 amino acids. Germline V gene data show CDR1 as MNHEY and CDR2 as SMNVEV (reference sequence). CDR3 in DNA: TGTGCCAGCAGTTTATTGGGACAGCTCTACGAGCAGTACTTC. Encoded protein: CASSLLGQLYEQYF.

In this sample, this clone turned up a few times. The genes are TRBV18 and TRBJ1-4; possibly TRBD1 for D (6 bases). The CDR3 runs 15 residues. CDR1 and CDR2 from the germline V gene are KGHSH and LQKENI. V lost 4 bases, J lost 3 bases, and 12 bases lay in between. The CDR3 region has the DNA TGTGCCAGCTCACTAACAGGGTCGGCTAATGAAAAACTGTTTTTT. Translation: CASSLTGSANEKLFF.

The rearrangement links TRBV10-1 to TRBJ2-2; D is unclear. V was trimmed by 1 base and J by 1 base, leaving 4 bases between them. Per germline, CDR1 WNHNN and CDR2 SYGVQD (reference sequence). The CDR3 spans 14 residues. CDR3 in amino acids: CASSEYLNTGELFF. CDR3 nucleotides: TGCGCCAGCAGTGAGTATCTGAACACCGGGGAGCTGTTTTTT.

The rearrangement links TRBV4-2 to TRBJ2-2; no firm D call. Germline assignment: CDR1 LGHNA and CDR2 YNFKEQ. V shed 0 bases and J shed 4 bases, with 21 bases lying between them. This CDR3 has 19 residues. The CDR3 here is CASSQEPLGIGMGTGELFF. CDR3 DNA sequence: TGTGCCAGCAGCCAAGAACCGTTGGGAATAGGAATGGGCACCGGGGAGCTGTTTTTT.

V and J are TRBV27 and TRBJ2-3, with TRBD2 matching over 8 bases. V shed 5 bases, J shed 7 bases, and the junction held 11 bases outside the gene matches. Per the germline V gene, CDR1 is MNHEY and CDR2 is SMNVEV (reference sequence). The CDR3 covers 15 residues. In DNA, the CDR3 is TGTGCCAGCAGTCCGGGACTAGTCCCGGGATATACGCAGTATTTT. Translating gives CASSPGLVPGYTQYF.

The chain has TRBV5-4 and TRBJ1-2, with D maybe TRBD1 (5 bases). The V end was cut by 0 bases, the J end by 1 base, with 7 bases between. Per germline, CDR1 SGHNT and CDR2 YYREEE (reference sequence). The CDR3 extends over 14 amino acids. CDR3: CASSLGQGNYGYTF. DNA for the CDR3: TGTGCCAGCAGCTTGGGGCAGGGTAACTATGGCTACACCTTC. The full variable domain, completed using reference TRBV5-4 and TRBJ1-2, is ETGVTQSPTHLIKTRGQQVTLRCSSQSGHNTVSWYQQALGQGPQFIFQYYREEENGRGNFPPRFSGLQFPNYSSELNVNALELDDSALYLCASSLGQGNYGYTFGSGTRLTVV.

This chain connects TRBV2 to TRBJ2-7; no definite D call. Trimming took off 3 bases at V and 0 bases at J, with 9 bases between the two ends. CDR1 and CDR2 from the germline V gene are SNHLY and FYNNEI. CDR3 length equals 14 residues. The CDR3 nucleotides are TGTGCCAGCAGTGACACCTACCTCTCCTACGAGCAGTACTTC. Its translation: CASSDTYLSYEQYF.

J is TRBJ2-3 and V is TRBV13, with 8 positions matching TRBD2. This CDR3 is built from 12 residues. CDR1 is PRHDT, CDR2 FYEKMQ, per germline (reference sequence). Losses at the gene ends were 2 bases for V and 11 bases for J; bases not matched to a gene: 3. The CDR3 protein is CASSLIAGKQYF. CDR3 in DNA: TGTGCCAGCAGCTTAATAGCGGGAAAGCAGTATTTT.

The chain recombines TRBV7-9 with TRBJ2-7, with 8 bases lining up with TRBD2. Trimming took 1 base from V and 3 from J; bases not matched to a gene: 11. The CDR3 length is 17 residues. Germline V CDR1 and CDR2: SEHNR, FQNEAQ (reference sequence). The CDR3: CASSLVLSGKWNYEQYF. The CDR3 coding sequence is TGTGCCAGCAGCTTAGTTCTTAGCGGGAAATGGAACTACGAGCAGTACTTC.

The chain employs TRBV7-6 and TRBJ2-1, with 8 bases matching TRBD1. CDR3 length: 16 amino acids. With V trimmed by 5 bases and J by 4 bases, 10 bases remained unmatched. The V gene's germline CDR1 is SGHVS and CDR2 FNYEAQ. The CDR3 nucleotides read TGTGCCAGCAGCCCCAGGACAGGGCTAAGTTACAATGAGCAGTTCTTC. Translating it yields CASSPRTGLSYNEQFF.

This CDR3 is CASSQGSRGDQPQHF. The DNA for the CDR3 is TGTGCCAGCAGCCAAGGGTCCAGGGGGGATCAGCCCCAGCATTTT. The chain is built from TRBV5-6 and TRBJ1-5; 7 positions agree with TRBD1. With 4 bases clipped from V and 5 bases from J, the junction kept 9 bases outside the gene matches. The germline V gene has CDR1 SGHDT and CDR2 YYEEEE. The CDR3 extends over 15 amino acids.

The rearrangement uses TRBV28 and TRBJ2-7; maybe TRBD2 (5 bases). The germline gives CDR1 MDHEN, CDR2 SYDVKM. V lost 5 bases and J 0 bases, leaving 8 bases between the germline ends. CDR3 length equals 13 residues. The CDR3 region has the DNA TGTGCCAGCAGTACTGGGAGCTCCTACGAGCAGTACTTC. Its protein product is CASSTGSSYEQYF.

The rearrangement links TRBV7-9 to TRBJ2-7; 7 bases fit TRBD1. V shed 4 bases and J 2 bases; nucleotides not matched to a gene: 8. Germline V CDR1 and CDR2: SEHNR, FQNEAQ (reference sequence). CDR3 size: 15 residues. CDR3 coding DNA: TGTGCCAGCAGCTCGTACCGGGACAGCACCTACGAGCAGTACTTC. This codes for CASSSYRDSTYEQYF.

The chain uses TRBV10-3 and TRBJ1-2; the D is unclear. The CDR3 runs to 11 residues. Germline CDR1 is ENHRY and CDR2 is SYGVKD. The V gene lost 6 bases and the J gene lost 7 bases, with 9 bases spanning the gap. CDR3 loop: CAISRLTGYTF. The CDR3, as DNA: TGTGCCATCAGCCGCCTTACTGGCTACACCTTC.

This clone appeared a single time. The chain has TRBV7-2 and TRBJ1-3; D perhaps matches TRBD1 (6 bases). Per the germline V gene, CDR1 is SGHTA and CDR2 is FQGNSA. The length of the CDR3 is 15 residues. V was shortened by 4 bases and J by 4 bases, with 14 bases between the two germline ends. As DNA, the CDR3 is TGTGCCAGCAGCTGGGGACTGGGGGCAGGAAACACCATATATTTT. As protein: CASSWGLGAGNTIYF.

The V and J genes are TRBV7-3 and TRBJ2-2; D possibly uses TRBD1 or TRBD2 (5 bases each). The V and J ends lost 1 base and 4 bases respectively, with 13 bases between them. This CDR3 is 16 amino acids long. Germline assignment: CDR1 SGHTA and CDR2 FQGTGA. The CDR3 reads CASSLMGPSFTGELFF. The CDR3 DNA follows: TGTGCCAGCAGCTTAATGGGGCCTAGCTTCACCGGGGAGCTGTTTTTT.

The rearrangement links TRBV15 to TRBJ2-2, with D perhaps TRBD1 or TRBD2 (6 bases each). Trimming removed 1 base from V and 4 bases from J, with 16 bases in between. CDR3 length equals 17 residues. CDR1 and CDR2 from the germline V gene are LNHNV and YYDKDF (reference sequence). CDR3 sequence reads: CATSRAGWGALTGELFF. As DNA, the CDR3 is TGTGCCACCAGCAGAGCAGGTTGGGGGGCCCTCACCGGGGAGCTGTTTTTT.

The chain is built from TRBV5-1 and TRBJ2-7, with 7 bases lining up with TRBD2. The CDR3 is 12 amino acids. The germline V gene has CDR1 SGHRS and CDR2 YFSETQ. V shed 2 bases and J 8 bases; nucleotides not matched to a gene: 4. The CDR3 nucleotides read TGCGCCAGCAGCTTAGCGGGAAAAAAGCAGTACTTC. Protein: CASSLAGKKQYF.

This sequence joins TRBV19 and TRBJ2-3; 9 positions agree with TRBD2. CDR1 is LNHDA and CDR2 is SQIVND in the germline V gene (reference sequence). The length of the CDR3 is 15 residues. V gave up 3 bases and J gave up 6 bases; unmatched junction bases: 7. CDR3 amino acids: CASSIWRGGYDTQYF. The DNA of the CDR3 is TGTGCCAGTAGTATTTGGCGGGGGGGCTATGATACGCAGTATTTT.

This chain connects TRBV13 to TRBJ2-2, with D possibly being TRBD2 (5 bases). This CDR3 has 16 residues. CDR1 and CDR2 from the germline V gene are PRHDT and FYEKMQ (reference sequence). V gave up 0 bases and J gave up 1 base, with 9 bases separating them. The CDR3: CASSLGSGMNTGELFF. The CDR3 region has the DNA TGTGCCAGCAGCTTAGGGTCGGGGATGAACACCGGGGAGCTGTTTTTT.

The V and J genes are TRBV5-1 and TRBJ1-4; 8 bases line up with TRBD1. The CDR3 loop spans 14 amino acids. Germline V gives CDR1 SGHRS, CDR2 YFSETQ. The V segment lost 4 bases and the J segment 5 bases; nucleotides outside the gene matches: 4. The CDR3 is CASSQGQANEKLFF. The CDR3, as DNA: TGCGCCAGCAGCCAGGGACAGGCAAATGAAAAACTGTTTTTT.

The genes are TRBV6-1 and TRBJ1-5; possibly TRBD1 for D (5 bases). The CDR3 loop spans 15 amino acids. The germline gives CDR1 MNHNS, CDR2 SASEGT. V was trimmed by 8 bases and J by 1 base, leaving 15 bases between them. For the CDR3, the DNA is TGTGCCAGCTCCGAGGGCAGGGCGAGCAATCAGCCCCAGCATTTT. Residues: CASSEGRASNQPQHF.

In this sample, this clone turned up a few times. The CDR3 spells CASRIGNQPQHF. Here the CDR3 DNA reads TGTGCCAGTAGGATCGGCAATCAGCCCCAGCATTTT. This chain links TRBV19 with TRBJ1-5, with D hard to call. Germline V gene lookup returns CDR1 LNHDA and CDR2 SQIVND (reference sequence). There are 12 residues in the CDR3. Trimming cost V 6 bases and J 2 bases, with 5 bases left between them.

This sequence joins TRBV19 and TRBJ2-3; D not resolved. V gave up 6 bases and J gave up 0 bases, with 13 bases separating them. The CDR3 length is 15 residues. Germline CDR1 reads LNHDA; CDR2 reads SQIVND (reference sequence). CDR3 loop: CASRDRPRSTDTQYF. The CDR3 nucleotides read TGTGCCAGTAGGGACCGGCCCCGCAGCACAGATACGCAGTATTTT.

The chain recombines TRBV27 with TRBJ1-5; D is undetermined. The CDR3 runs to 13 residues. The V end lost 3 bases, the J end lost 3 bases, and 6 bases lay between the germline ends. CDR1 is MNHEY and CDR2 is SMNVEV in the germline V gene (reference sequence). The chain's CDR3 is CASSFFPNQPQHF. In nucleotides, the CDR3 is TGTGCCAGCAGTTTTTTTCCCAATCAGCCCCAGCATTTT.

This clone was detected once. The chain uses TRBV6-1 and TRBJ1-1; D is uncertain. The V end was cut by 4 bases, the J end by 4 bases, with 10 bases between. There are 13 residues in the CDR3. CDR1 and CDR2 from the germline V gene are MNHNS and SASEGT. CDR3 region: CASSGERFTEAFF. CDR3 DNA: TGTGCCAGCAGTGGAGAAAGGTTCACTGAAGCTTTCTTT.

The V and J genes are TRBV7-6 and TRBJ2-3; 7 bases fit TRBD2. The length of the CDR3 is 16 residues. V shed 1 base and J 1 base; nucleotides not matched to a gene: 5. Per germline, CDR1 SGHVS and CDR2 FNYEAQ. CDR3 loop: CASSLVTAGGTDTQYF. CDR3 nucleotides: TGTGCCAGCAGCTTAGTCACCGCGGGGGGCACAGATACGCAGTATTTT.

The chain employs TRBV2 and TRBJ2-7; D may be TRBD2 (5 bases). This CDR3 has 14 amino acids. CDR1 SNHLY and CDR2 FYNNEI come from the germline V gene. The V and J ends lost 9 bases and 6 bases respectively, with 21 bases between them. CDR3 nucleotide sequence: TGTGCCAGTACCATTGAGGCCGGGGTGAGCGAGCAGTACTTC. Its translation: CASTIEAGVSEQYF.

This chain links TRBV5-8 with TRBJ2-1; 10 nucleotides align to TRBD1. The V gene end was trimmed by 4 bases and the J gene end by 6 bases; junction bases not matched to a gene: 10. Germline assignment: CDR1 SGHTS and CDR2 YDEGEE. The CDR3 loop spans 16 amino acids. DNA of the CDR3: TGTGCCAGCAGCCTAACCCGGGACAGGGGTGGCAATGAGCAGTTCTTC. Protein sequence: CASSLTRDRGGNEQFF.

This chain connects TRBV10-1 to TRBJ1-1, with D tentatively TRBD1 (5 bases). Trimming took 2 bases from V and 7 from J, leaving 14 bases between them. CDR3 length equals 14 residues. CDR1 and CDR2 (germline): WNHNN, SYGVQD (reference sequence). In DNA, the CDR3 is TGCGCCAGCAGTGAGAATCGGTTCGGGGGTGAAGCTTTCTTT. Amino acids: CASSENRFGGEAFF.

This rearrangement joins TRBV18 to TRBJ2-7, with D possibly being TRBD1 or TRBD2 (5 bases each). The CDR3 spans 15 residues. CDR1 and CDR2 (germline): KGHSH, LQKENI. Deletions cut 6 bases from V and 3 bases from J, with 18 bases between. CDR3 region: CASSPGTSHLYEQYF. Written as DNA, the CDR3 is TGTGCCAGCTCGCCTGGGACCTCTCATCTCTACGAGCAGTACTTC.